A single sample is the source of the 12 T cell receptor beta chains below, sequenced in a study of OX40 agonist ivuxolimab in advanced cancers. Here immunoSEQ multiplex PCR was the method, and the copy in TCRdb shows in-frame clones only, minus some. The sample consists of 65,000 to 70,000 clones, about four fifths of them appearing once. The starting material was CD4+ or CD8+ T cells sorted from blood, obtained in a trial of the OX40 agonist ivuxolimab. All receptors come from an adult with an advanced solid tumor such as melanoma, head and neck, liver or kidney cancer.

The chain carries TRBV5-1 and TRBJ1-6; possibly TRBD1 for D (5 bases). The germline gives CDR1 SGHRS, CDR2 YFSETQ. Trimming pared 4 bases from V and 11 bases from J, leaving 10 bases between. This CDR3 comprises 12 residues. In DNA form, the CDR3 reads TGCGCCAGCAGCGGAGGGGCTCCACCCCTCCACTTT. It yields the protein CASSGGAPPLHF.

V gene TRBV30 combines with J gene TRBJ2-7; 12 nucleotides line up with TRBD2. The V and J ends lost 3 bases and 2 bases, in that order; junction bases with no gene match: 2. There are 14 residues in the CDR3. Germline loops: CDR1 GTSNPN, CDR2 SVGIG (reference sequence). The CDR3 nucleotides read TGTGCCTGGAGGCGGACTAGCGGGACCTACGAGCAGTACTTC. It codes for CAWRRTSGTYEQYF.

The chain uses TRBV5-1 and TRBJ1-4; D not resolved. This CDR3 comprises 14 residues. Trimming shortened V by 2 bases and J by 0 bases, and 5 bases separated the two germline ends. Germline CDR1 SGHRS, CDR2 YFSETQ. The CDR3 protein is CASSFGPTNEKLFF. CDR3 sequence (DNA): TGCGCCAGCAGCTTTGGCCCAACTAATGAAAAACTGTTTTTT. Supplemented by reference TRBV5-1 and TRBJ1-4, the full variable domain reads KAGVTQTPRYLIKTRGQQVTLSCSPISGHRSVSWYQQTPGQGLQFLFEYFSETQRNKGNFPGRFSGRQFSNSRSEMNVSTLELGDSALYLCASSFGPTNEKLFFGSGTQLSVL.

The chain recombines TRBV11-2 with TRBJ2-1; perhaps TRBD2 as D (7 bases). Trimming removed 5 bases at V and 4 bases at J, with 15 bases between. The CDR3 contains 15 residues. The V gene's germline CDR1 is SGHAT and CDR2 FQNNGV. The CDR3 DNA sequence: TGTGCCAGCAGCGAAGGGGGTAGCGGGTACAATGAGCAGTTCTTC. Amino acid sequence: CASSEGGSGYNEQFF. The variable domain in full, with the rest retrieved from reference TRBV11-2 and TRBJ2-1, is EAGVAQSPRYKIIEKRQSVAFWCNPISGHATLYWYQQILGQGPKLLIQFQNNGVVDDSQLPKDRFSAERLKGVDSTLKIQPAKLEDSAVYLCASSEGGSGYNEQFFGPGTRLTVL.

The chain links TRBV5-6 to TRBJ2-5; no clear D gene. The germline gives CDR1 SGHDT, CDR2 YYEEEE. The CDR3 sequence is 15 residues long. The germline V and J ends were trimmed by 1 base and 2 bases, with 12 bases remaining between them. For the CDR3, the DNA is TGTGCCAGCAGCTTGAAAGTGGTGGGGCAAGAGACCCAGTACTTC. Protein: CASSLKVVGQETQYF.

This clone was seen more than once but under ten times. The chain combines TRBV7-3 with TRBJ1-2, with 8 bases aligning to TRBD1. There are 15 residues in the CDR3. CDR1 and CDR2 (germline): SGHTA, FQGTGA. Trimming cost V 4 bases and J 7 bases; bases outside gene matches: 11. The CDR3 region is CASSSSGGARGGYTF. The CDR3, as DNA: TGTGCCAGCAGCTCCTCAGGGGGCGCGAGGGGTGGCTACACCTTC.

The V call is TRBV2, the J call TRBJ1-6; no firm D call. Trimming took 2 bases from V and 15 from J, leaving 14 bases between them. The CDR3 consists of 13 residues. The germline CDR1 and CDR2 sequences are SNHLY and FYNNEI. In nucleotides, the CDR3 is TGTGCCAGCAGTGAACCTCCAGGCCCACACCTCCACTTT. It codes for CASSEPPGPHLHF. Using reference TRBV2 and TRBJ1-6 for the parts outside the CDR3, the full variable domain is EPEVTQTPSHQVTQMGQEVILRCVPISNHLYFYWYRQILGQKVEFLVSFYNNEISEKSEIFDDQFSVERPDGSNFTLKIRSTKLEDSAMYFCASSEPPGPHLHFGNGTRLTVT.

This sequence joins TRBV12-5 and TRBJ2-1, with 8 bases fitting TRBD2. V shed 3 bases and J 6 bases; nucleotides not matched to a gene: 4. This CDR3 spans 14 amino acids. Germline V gene data show CDR1 as LGHNT and CDR2 as FRNRAP. Here the CDR3 DNA reads TGTGCTAGTGGTTTCAGCGGGGGCCCCAATGAGCAGTTCTTC. Amino acid sequence: CASGFSGGPNEQFF.

This clone occurred once. This chain connects TRBV7-9 to TRBJ2-7; D is possibly TRBD1 (6 bases). Trimming took off 5 bases at V and 5 bases at J, with 16 bases between the two ends. Looked up from germline, CDR1 is SEHNR and CDR2 is FQNEAQ (reference sequence). This CDR3 contains 14 residues. The CDR3 protein is CASSLTGQWDEQYF. The CDR3 nucleotides read TGTGCCAGCAGCCTTACAGGGCAGTGGGACGAGCAGTACTTC.

This clone was observed a few times. The V and J genes are TRBV5-1 and TRBJ2-1, with 8 nucleotides matching TRBD2. The V segment lost 0 bases and the J segment 15 bases; nucleotides outside the gene matches: 11. CDR1 and CDR2 from the germline V gene are SGHRS and YFSETQ. The CDR3 sequence is 14 residues long. Written as DNA, the CDR3 is TGCGCCAGCAGCTTGGTTCCAGCGGGGGAAATGTGGTTCTTC. It yields the protein CASSLVPAGEMWFF. The whole variable domain, remainder taken from reference TRBV5-1 and TRBJ2-1, is KAGVTQTPRYLIKTRGQQVTLSCSPISGHRSVSWYQQTPGQGLQFLFEYFSETQRNKGNFPGRFSGRQFSNSRSEMNVSTLELGDSALYLCASSLVPAGEMWFFGPGTRLTVL.

The chain couples TRBV2 to TRBJ1-4, with D possibly being TRBD1 (5 bases). This CDR3 region has 15 residues. Germline V gives CDR1 SNHLY, CDR2 FYNNEI. V was pared by 0 bases and J by 4 bases, with 9 bases between. As DNA, the CDR3 is TGTGCCAGCAGTGAAGCGCGGGGGGGTAATGAAAAACTGTTTTTT. Its translation: CASSEARGGNEKLFF.

J is TRBJ2-1 and V is TRBV7-2; D not resolved. The germline V gene has CDR1 SGHTA and CDR2 FQGNSA. V was shortened by 1 base and J by 6 bases, with 7 bases between the two germline ends. CDR3 length: 13 amino acids. CDR3 region: CASSLVPANEQFF. The CDR3 DNA reads TGTGCCAGCAGCTTAGTACCGGCCAATGAGCAGTTCTTC.